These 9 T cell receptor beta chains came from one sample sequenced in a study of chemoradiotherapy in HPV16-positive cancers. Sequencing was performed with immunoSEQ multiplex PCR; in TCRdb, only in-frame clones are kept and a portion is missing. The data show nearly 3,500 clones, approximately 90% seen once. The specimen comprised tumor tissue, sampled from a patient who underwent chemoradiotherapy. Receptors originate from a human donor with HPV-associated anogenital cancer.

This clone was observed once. The CDR3 coding sequence is TGTGCCAGCAGCTCCGGGACTACTTCCTACGAGCAGTACTTC. This translates into CASSSGTTSYEQYF. The chain joins TRBV7-9 to TRBJ2-7, with 7 bases that match TRBD2. CDR3 length equals 14 residues. J gave up 1 base and V 4 bases, and 4 bases lay outside the gene matches. Germline loops: CDR1 SEHNR, CDR2 FQNEAQ (reference sequence).

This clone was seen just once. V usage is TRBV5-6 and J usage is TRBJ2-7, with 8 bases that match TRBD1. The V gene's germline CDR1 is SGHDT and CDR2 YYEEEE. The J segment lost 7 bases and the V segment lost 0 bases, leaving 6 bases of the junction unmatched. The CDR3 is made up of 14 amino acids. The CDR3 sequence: CASSLGTGTGEQYF. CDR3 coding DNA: TGTGCCAGCAGCTTGGGGACAGGGACGGGGGAGCAGTACTTC.

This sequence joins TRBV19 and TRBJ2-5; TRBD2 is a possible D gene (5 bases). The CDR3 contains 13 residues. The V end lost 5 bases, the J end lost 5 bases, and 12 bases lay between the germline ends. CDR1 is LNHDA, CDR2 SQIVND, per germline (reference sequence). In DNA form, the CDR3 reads TGTGCCAGTAGTCCCGTGACGGGGGAGACCCAGTACTTC. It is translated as CASSPVTGETQYF.

The CDR3 DNA sequence: TGTGCCAGTAGTATGTCCGCTTGGGAAAACATTCAGTACTTC. This sequence encodes CASSMSAWENIQYF. V is TRBV19 and J is TRBJ2-4, with no clear D. CDR3 length equals 14 residues. In germline, CDR1 is LNHDA, CDR2 SQIVND (reference sequence). Trimming took 3 bases from V and 5 from J, leaving 11 bases between them.

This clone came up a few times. CDR3 sequence (DNA): TGTGCCAGCAGCTTTACTAGCGGGAGGTCAAGCTCCTACGAGCAGTACTTC. Translating it yields CASSFTSGRSSSYEQYF. The chain links TRBV9 to TRBJ2-7, with 12 bases aligning to TRBD2. CDR3 length: 17 residues. With V trimmed by 4 bases and J by 0 bases, 8 bases remained unmatched. Germline CDR1 SGDLS, CDR2 YYNGEE.

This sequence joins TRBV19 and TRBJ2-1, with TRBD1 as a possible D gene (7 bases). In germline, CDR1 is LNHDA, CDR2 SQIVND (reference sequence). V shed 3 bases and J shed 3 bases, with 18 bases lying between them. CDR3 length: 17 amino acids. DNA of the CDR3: TGTGCCAGTAGTATTACCGGAGGGGACAGCTACTACAATGAGCAGTTCTTC. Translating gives CASSITGGDSYYNEQFF.

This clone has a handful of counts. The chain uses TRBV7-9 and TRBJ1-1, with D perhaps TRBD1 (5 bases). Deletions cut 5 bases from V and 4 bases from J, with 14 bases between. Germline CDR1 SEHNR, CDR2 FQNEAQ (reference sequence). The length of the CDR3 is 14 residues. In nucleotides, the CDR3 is TGTGCCAGCAGCCGAGGGACGTCCAGCACTGAAGCTTTCTTT. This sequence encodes CASSRGTSSTEAFF.

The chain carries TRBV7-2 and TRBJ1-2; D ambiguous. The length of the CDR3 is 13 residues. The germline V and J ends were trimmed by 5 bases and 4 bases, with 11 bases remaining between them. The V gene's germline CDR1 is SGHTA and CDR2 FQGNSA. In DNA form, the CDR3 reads TGTGCCAGCAGCCCTACACCGCTCTATGGCTACACCTTC. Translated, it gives CASSPTPLYGYTF. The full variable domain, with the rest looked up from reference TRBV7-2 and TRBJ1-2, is GAGVSQSPSNKVTEKGKDVELRCDPISGHTALYWYRQSLGQGLEFLIYFQGNSAPDKSGLPSDRFSAERTGGSVSTLTIQRTQQEDSAVYLCASSPTPLYGYTFGSGTRLTVV.

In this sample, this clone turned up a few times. CDR3 sequence (DNA): TGTGCCAGCACCCTCCAACCGGGACTCAAACCCAACAATGAGCAGTTCTTC. Amino acids: CASTLQPGLKPNNEQFF. The rearrangement links TRBV27 to TRBJ2-1; tentative D call: TRBD2 (6 bases). The CDR3 is 17 residues long. V shed 7 bases and J shed 5 bases, with 24 bases lying between them. The germline gives CDR1 MNHEY, CDR2 SMNVEV (reference sequence).